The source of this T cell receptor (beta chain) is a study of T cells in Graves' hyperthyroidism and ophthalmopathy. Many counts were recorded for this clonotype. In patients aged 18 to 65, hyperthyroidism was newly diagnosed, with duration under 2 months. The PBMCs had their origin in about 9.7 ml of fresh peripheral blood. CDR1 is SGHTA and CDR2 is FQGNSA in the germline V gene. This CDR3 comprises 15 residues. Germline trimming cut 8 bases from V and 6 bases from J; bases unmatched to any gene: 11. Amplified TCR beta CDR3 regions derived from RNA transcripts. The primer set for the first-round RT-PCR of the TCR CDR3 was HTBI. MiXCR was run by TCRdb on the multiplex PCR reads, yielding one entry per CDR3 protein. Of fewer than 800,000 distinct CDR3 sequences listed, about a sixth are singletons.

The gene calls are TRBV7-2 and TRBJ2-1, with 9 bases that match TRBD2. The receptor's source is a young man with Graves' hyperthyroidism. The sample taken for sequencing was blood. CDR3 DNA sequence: TGTGCCAGCCTCAGTGCGGGAGGGCGGAGCAATGAGCAGTTCTTC. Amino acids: CASLSAGGRSNEQFF.